Listed below are T cell receptor beta chains from one sample, sequenced in a study of low-dose radiotherapy and immunotherapy resistance in tumors. Using its own MiXCR run on the reads, TCRdb lists one record per CDR3 protein. The table shows tens of thousands of distinct CDR3 sequences, with under 30% occurring only once. The specimen was PBMCs, collected before treatment. These receptors originate from a male donor with prostate cancer. The CDR3 runs from the conserved cysteine through the conserved F or W. D genes are given only for firm matches. Expanded clones get a size class; other rows say once, few or many, or leave the size out.

D	V	J	size	DNA	CDR3
-	TRBV7-6	TRBJ2-4	few	TGTGCCAGCAGCCCCGGGACCAGGCGGGGAAACATTCAGTACTTC	CASSPGTRRGNIQYF
-	TRBV12-3/TRBV12-4	TRBJ1-1	-	TGTGCCAGCAGTTTCCACAGCTTGAACACTGAAGCTTTCTTT	CASSFHSLNTEAFF
TRBD2	TRBV6-2/TRBV6-3	TRBJ2-7	-	TGTGCCAGCAGTGCGACTAGCGGACAACATCTTGGGGCCTACGAGCAGTACTTC	CASSATSGQHLGAYEQYF
-	TRBV5-4	TRBJ2-3	many	TGTGCCAGCAGCCTGGGAGAGGGCGAAGATACGCAGTATTTT	CASSLGEGEDTQYF
-	TRBV14	TRBJ1-1	many	TGTGCCAGCAGCCAAGGTGGCAGGGGCTCATCCACTGAAGCTTTCTTT	CASSQGGRGSSTEAFF
-	TRBV27	TRBJ1-2	many	TGTGCCAGCAGTTTTCGCCAGGGAAGCTATGGCTACACCTTC	CASSFRQGSYGYTF
-	TRBV15	TRBJ2-7	many	TGTGCCACCAGCACCTCGACAGGTTATGACGAGCAGTACTTC	CATSTSTGYDEQYF
-	TRBV12-3/TRBV12-4	TRBJ1-4	-	TGTGCCAGCAGTTTAATAAGTCGGAACGCCGGCGCTGAAAAACTGTTTTTT	CASSLISRNAGAEKLFF
-	TRBV28	TRBJ2-3	few	TGTGCCAGCAGCTCCGGAGGGGGCGTGGATACGCAGTATTTT	CASSSGGGVDTQYF
TRBD1	TRBV11-3	TRBJ2-1	-	TGTGCCAGCAGCTTACCGACCCCCGGAGGGGTGAGCAGGGGGCCCTATTTCGCCCACAATGAGCAGTTCTTC	CASSLPTPGGVSRGPYFAHNEQFF
-	TRBV6-2/TRBV6-3	TRBJ2-5	-	TGTGCCAGCAGTCCCCCGGGGGCAGGGGAGACCCAGTACTTC	CASSPPGAGETQYF
-	TRBV28	TRBJ1-1	many	TGTGCCAGCAGTTTCACAGGCAGCACTGAAGCTTTCTTT	CASSFTGSTEAFF
TRBD2	TRBV7-9	TRBJ2-1	-	TGTGCCAGCAGCTTTCGTGTCGGGAGGGCCTACAATGAGCAGTTCTTC	CASSFRVGRAYNEQFF
-	TRBV4-1	TRBJ1-5	many	TGCGCCAGCAGCCAAGATGCTGTGGGGTATAGCAATCAGCCCCAGCATTTT	CASSQDAVGYSNQPQHF
-	TRBV7-2	TRBJ2-1	many	TGTGCCAGCAGCTTAGCGTCCAGATCGAATGAGCAGTTCTTC	CASSLASRSNEQFF
-	TRBV27	TRBJ2-5	many	TGTGCCAGCAGTTTTCGGGGGAGGGAGACCCAGTACTTC	CASSFRGRETQYF
TRBD1	TRBV29-1	TRBJ2-1	many	TGCAGCGGACAGGGCAATGAGCAGTTCTTC	CSGQGNEQFF
TRBD1	TRBV18	TRBJ1-1	many	TGTGCCAGCTCACGCGTCGGGACAGGGTTGACTGAAGCTTTCTTT	CASSRVGTGLTEAFF
-	TRBV5-6	TRBJ2-1	-	TGTGCCAGCAGCTTGGGTAGTTTGGATGAGCAGTTCTTC	CASSLGSLDEQFF
-	TRBV12-3/TRBV12-4	TRBJ1-1	many	TGTGCCAGCAGTTTGGTCCAGGGGCTGGGCACTGAAGCTTTCTTT	CASSLVQGLGTEAFF
TRBD1	TRBV6-4	TRBJ2-1	many	TGTGCCAGCAGTGACCTGGACAGGGGTGGCAATGAGCAGTTCTTC	CASSDLDRGGNEQFF
TRBD1	TRBV6-2/TRBV6-3	TRBJ2-3	many	TGTGCCAGCAGTCCCGGACAGGGGGTCACAGATACGCAGTATTTT	CASSPGQGVTDTQYF
-	TRBV10-1	TRBJ2-1	-	TGCGCCAGCAGTGAGGACACATACAATGAGCAGTTCTTC	CASSEDTYNEQFF
TRBD1	TRBV28	TRBJ1-2	-	TGTGCCAGCAGTCCTGGGACAGGCCCTGGGGGGGGAGATGGCTACACCTTC	CASSPGTGPGGGDGYTF